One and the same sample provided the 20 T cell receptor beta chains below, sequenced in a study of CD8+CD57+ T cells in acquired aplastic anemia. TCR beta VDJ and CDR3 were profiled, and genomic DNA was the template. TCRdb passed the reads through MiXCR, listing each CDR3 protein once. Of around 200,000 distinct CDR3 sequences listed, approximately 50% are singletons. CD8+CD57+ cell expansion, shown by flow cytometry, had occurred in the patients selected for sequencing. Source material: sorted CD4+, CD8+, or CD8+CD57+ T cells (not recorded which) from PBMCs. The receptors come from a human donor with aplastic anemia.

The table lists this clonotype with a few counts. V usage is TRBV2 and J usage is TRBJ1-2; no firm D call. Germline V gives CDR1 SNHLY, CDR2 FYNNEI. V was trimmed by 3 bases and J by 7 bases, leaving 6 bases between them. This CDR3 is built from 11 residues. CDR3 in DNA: TGTGCCAGCAGTGATGGGGTTGGCTACACCTTC. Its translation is CASSDGVGYTF.

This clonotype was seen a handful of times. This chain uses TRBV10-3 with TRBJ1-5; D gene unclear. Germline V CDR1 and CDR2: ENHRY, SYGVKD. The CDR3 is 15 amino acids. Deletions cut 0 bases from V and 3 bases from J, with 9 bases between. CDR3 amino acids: CAISESIDLNQPQHF. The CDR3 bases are TGTGCCATCAGTGAGTCAATCGACCTCAATCAGCCCCAGCATTTT.

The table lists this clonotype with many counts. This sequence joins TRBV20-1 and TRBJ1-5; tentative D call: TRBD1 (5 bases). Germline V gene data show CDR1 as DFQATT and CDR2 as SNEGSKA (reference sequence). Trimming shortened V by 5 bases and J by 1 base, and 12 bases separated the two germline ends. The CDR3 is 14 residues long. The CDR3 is CSASPGRSNQPQHF. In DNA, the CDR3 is TGCAGTGCTTCACCGGGACGGAGCAATCAGCCCCAGCATTTT.

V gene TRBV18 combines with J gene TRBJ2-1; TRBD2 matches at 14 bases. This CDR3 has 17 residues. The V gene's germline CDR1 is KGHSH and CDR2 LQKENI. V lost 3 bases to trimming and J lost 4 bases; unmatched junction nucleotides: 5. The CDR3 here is CASSPWTSGRLYNEQFF. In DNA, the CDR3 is TGTGCCAGCTCACCCTGGACTAGCGGGAGGTTATACAATGAGCAGTTCTTC. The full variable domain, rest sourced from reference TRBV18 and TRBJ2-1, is NAGVMQNPRHLVRRRGQEARLRCSPMKGHSHVYWYRQLPEEGLKFMVYLQKENIIDESGMPKERFSAEFPKEGPSILRIQQVVRGDSAAYFCASSPWTSGRLYNEQFFGPGTRLTVL.

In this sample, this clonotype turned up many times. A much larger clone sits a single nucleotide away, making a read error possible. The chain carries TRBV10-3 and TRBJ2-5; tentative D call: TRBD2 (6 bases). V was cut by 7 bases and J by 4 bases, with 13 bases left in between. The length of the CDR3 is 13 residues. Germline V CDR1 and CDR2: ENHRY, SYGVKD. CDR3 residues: CAITGEVIETQYF. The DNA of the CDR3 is TGTGCCATCACCGGGGAGGTTATAGAGACCCAGTACTTC.

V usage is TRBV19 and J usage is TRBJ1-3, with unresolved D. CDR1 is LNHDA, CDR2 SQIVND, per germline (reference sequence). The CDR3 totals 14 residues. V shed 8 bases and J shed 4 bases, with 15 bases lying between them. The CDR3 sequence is CASSQRTQGNTIYF. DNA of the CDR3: TGTGCCAGTTCACAACGGACCCAAGGAAACACCATATATTTT.

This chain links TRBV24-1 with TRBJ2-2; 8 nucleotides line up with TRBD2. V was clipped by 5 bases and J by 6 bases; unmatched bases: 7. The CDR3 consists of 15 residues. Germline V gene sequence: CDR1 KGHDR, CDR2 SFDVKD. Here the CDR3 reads CATSGSGRSSGELFF. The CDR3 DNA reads TGTGCCACCAGTGGCAGCGGGAGATCATCCGGGGAGCTGTTTTTT.

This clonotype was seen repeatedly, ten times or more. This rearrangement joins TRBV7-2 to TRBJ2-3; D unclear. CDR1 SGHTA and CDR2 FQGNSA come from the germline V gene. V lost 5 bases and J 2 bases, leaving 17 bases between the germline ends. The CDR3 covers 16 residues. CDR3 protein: CASSPRMVGITDTQYF. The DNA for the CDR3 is TGTGCCAGCAGCCCCCGGATGGTCGGAATCACAGATACGCAGTATTTT.

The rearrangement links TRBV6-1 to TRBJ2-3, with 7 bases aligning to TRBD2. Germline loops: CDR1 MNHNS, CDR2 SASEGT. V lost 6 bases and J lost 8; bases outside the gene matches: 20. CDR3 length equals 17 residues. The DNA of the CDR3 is TGTGCCAGCAGGGATCTGCGGGCTAGCGGATCCGGCCGTACGCAGTATTTT. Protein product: CASRDLRASGSGRTQYF.

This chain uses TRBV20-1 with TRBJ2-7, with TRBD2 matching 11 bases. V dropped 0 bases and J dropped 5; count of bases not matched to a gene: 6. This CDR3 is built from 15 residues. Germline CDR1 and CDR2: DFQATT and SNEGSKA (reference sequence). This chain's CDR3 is CSARDPLAGVNEQYF. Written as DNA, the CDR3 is TGCAGTGCTAGAGATCCACTAGCGGGAGTGAACGAGCAGTACTTC.

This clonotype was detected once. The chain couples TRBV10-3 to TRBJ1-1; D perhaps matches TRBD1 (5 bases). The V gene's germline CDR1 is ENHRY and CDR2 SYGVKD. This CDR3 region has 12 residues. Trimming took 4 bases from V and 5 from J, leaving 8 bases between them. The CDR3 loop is CAISGGGTEAFF. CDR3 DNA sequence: TGTGCCATCAGTGGGGGGGGGACTGAAGCTTTCTTT.

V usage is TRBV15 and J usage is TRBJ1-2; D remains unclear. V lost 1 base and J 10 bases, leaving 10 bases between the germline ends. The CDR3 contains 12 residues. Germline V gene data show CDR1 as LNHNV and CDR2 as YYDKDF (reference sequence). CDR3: CATSRVVGDYTF. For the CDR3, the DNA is TGTGCCACCAGCAGAGTAGTCGGCGACTACACCTTC.

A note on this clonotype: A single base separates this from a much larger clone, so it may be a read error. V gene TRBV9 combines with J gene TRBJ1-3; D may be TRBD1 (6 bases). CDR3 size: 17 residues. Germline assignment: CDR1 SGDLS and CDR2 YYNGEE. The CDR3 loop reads CASSVEIRQVPGNTKYF. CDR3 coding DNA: TGTGCCAGCAGCGTAGAGATCCGACAGGTCCCTGGAAACACCAAATATTTT.

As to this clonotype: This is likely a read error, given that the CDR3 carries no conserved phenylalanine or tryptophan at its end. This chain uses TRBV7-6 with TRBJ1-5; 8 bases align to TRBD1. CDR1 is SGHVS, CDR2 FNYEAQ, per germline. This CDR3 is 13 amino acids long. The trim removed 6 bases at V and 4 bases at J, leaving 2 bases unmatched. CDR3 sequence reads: CASSQGANQPQHL. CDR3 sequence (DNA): TGTGCCAGCAGTCAGGGGGCGAATCAGCCCCAGCATCTT.

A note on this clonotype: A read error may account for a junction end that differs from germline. CDR3 region: CAISPGQVTGEPVF. The CDR3 DNA follows: TGTGCCATCAGCCCGGGACAGGTCACCGGGGAGCCGGTTTTT. The gene calls are TRBV10-3 and TRBJ2-2; 8 bases match TRBD1. Germline V lookup: CDR1 ENHRY, CDR2 SYGVKD. The CDR3 has 14 amino acids.

In DNA form, the CDR3 reads TGTGCCAGCAGCGCAGCGGGCGCGACTAGCACAGATACGCAGTATTTT. Translation gives CASSAAGATSTDTQYF. V gene TRBV9 combines with J gene TRBJ2-3; TRBD2 might be the D (6 bases). Germline V lookup: CDR1 SGDLS, CDR2 YYNGEE. The V end lost 3 bases, the J end lost 0 bases, and 14 bases lay between the germline ends. The CDR3 totals 16 residues.

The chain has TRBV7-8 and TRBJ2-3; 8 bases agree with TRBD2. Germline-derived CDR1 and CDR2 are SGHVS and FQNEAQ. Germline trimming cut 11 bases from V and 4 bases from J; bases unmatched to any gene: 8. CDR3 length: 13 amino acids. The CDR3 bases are TGTGCCGGCGGGACTAGAGGCGCAGATACGCAGTATTTT. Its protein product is CAGGTRGADTQYF. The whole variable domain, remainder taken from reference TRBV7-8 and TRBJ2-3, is GAGVSQSPRYKVAKRGQDVALRCDPISGHVSLFWYQQALGQGPEFLTYFQNEAQLDKSGLPSDRFFAERPEGSVSTLKIQRTQQEDSAVYLCAGGTRGADTQYFGPGTRLTVL.

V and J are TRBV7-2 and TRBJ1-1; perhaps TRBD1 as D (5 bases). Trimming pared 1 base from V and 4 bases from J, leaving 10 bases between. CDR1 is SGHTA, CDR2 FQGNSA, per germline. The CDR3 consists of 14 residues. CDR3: CASSLERGSTEAFF. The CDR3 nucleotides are TGTGCCAGCAGCTTAGAAAGGGGTAGCACTGAAGCTTTCTTT.

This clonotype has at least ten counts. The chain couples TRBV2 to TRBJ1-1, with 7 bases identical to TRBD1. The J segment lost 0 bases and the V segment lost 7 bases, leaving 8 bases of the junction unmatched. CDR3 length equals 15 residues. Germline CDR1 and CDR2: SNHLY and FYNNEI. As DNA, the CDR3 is TGTGCCAGCAACCCGACAGGGATCATGAACACTGAAGCTTTCTTT. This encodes CASNPTGIMNTEAFF.

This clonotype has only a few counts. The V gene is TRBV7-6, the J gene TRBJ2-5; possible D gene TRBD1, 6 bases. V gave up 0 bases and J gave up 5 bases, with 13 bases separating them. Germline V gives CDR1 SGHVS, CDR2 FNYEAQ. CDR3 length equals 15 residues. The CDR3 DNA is TGTGCCAGCAGCTTAGCCCAGGGGTGGAGGGAGACCCAGTACTTC. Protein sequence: CASSLAQGWRETQYF.